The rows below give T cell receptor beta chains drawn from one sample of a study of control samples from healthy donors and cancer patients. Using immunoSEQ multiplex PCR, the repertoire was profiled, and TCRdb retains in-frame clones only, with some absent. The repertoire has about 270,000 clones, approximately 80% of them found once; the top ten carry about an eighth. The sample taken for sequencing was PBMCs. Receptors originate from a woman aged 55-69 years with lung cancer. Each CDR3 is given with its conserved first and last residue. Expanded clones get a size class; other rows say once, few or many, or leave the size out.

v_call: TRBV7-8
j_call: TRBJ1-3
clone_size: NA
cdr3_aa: CASSPAGAGSGNTIYF

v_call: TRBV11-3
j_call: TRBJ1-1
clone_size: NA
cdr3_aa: CASSLQGTDTEAFF

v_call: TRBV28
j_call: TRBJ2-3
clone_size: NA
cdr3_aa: CASSPPAGGGTDTQYF

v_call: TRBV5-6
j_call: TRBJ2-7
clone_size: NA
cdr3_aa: CASSLAYEQYF

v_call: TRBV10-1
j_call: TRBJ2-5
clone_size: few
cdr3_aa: CASSDGGRPETQYF

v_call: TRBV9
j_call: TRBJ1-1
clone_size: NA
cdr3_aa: CASSPGAGQGSTEAFF

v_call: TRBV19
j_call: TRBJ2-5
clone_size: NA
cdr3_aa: CASSMSRAGEETQYF

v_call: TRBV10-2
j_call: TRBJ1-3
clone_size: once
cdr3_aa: CASSEIPYSGNTIYF

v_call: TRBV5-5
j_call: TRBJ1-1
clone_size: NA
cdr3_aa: CASSFHSNTEAFF

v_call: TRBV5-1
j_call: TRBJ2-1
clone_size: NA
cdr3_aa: CASSFIAGGYNEQFF

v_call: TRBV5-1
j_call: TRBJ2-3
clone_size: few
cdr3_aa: CASSTGLAGGPRDADTQYF

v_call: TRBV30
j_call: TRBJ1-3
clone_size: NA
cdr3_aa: CAWSSSRNTIYF

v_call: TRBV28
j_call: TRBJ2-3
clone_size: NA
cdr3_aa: CASREWEDTQYF

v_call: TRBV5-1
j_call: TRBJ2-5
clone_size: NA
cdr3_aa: CASSTGSRAGETQYF

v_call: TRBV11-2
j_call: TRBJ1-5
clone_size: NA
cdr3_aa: CASSQGPNQPQHF

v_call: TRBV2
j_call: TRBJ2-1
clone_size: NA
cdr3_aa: CASNFASGRSGEQFF

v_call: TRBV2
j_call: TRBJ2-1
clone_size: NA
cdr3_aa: CASSYTSGEQFF

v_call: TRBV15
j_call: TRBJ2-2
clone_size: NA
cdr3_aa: CATSREGYGAGELFF

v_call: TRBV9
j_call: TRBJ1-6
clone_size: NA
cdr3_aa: CASSVAVNSPLHF

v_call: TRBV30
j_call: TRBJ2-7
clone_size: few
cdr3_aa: CAWSRGTGGEQYF

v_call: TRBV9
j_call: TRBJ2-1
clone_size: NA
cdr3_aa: CASSSVSGSRAEQFF

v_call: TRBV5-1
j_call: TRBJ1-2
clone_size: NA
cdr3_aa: CASSWGAQGNYGYTF

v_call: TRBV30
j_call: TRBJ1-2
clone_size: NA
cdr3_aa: CAWKRTGGVGGYTF

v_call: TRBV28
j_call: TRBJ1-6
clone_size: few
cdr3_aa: CATRVDRINSPLHF

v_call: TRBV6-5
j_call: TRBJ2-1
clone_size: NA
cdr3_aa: CASSYPRTGGLNEQFF

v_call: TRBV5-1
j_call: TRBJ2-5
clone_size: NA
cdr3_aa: CASSLPDSAGETQYF

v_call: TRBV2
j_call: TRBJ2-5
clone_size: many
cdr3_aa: CASSREGGGTQYF

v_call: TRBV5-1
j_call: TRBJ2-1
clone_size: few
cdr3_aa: CASSLSGDSYNEQFF

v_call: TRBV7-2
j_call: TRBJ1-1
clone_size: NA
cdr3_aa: CASSLAGVNTEAFF

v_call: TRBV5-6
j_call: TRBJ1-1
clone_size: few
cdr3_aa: CASTPGQVYTEAFF

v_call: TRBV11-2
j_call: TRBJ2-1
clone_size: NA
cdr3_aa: CASSSRKLPPTGDGEQFF

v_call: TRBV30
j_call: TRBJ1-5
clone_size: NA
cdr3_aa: CAWRPLGGGNNQPQHF

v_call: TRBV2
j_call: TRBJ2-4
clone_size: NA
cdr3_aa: CASSDRTSGRNIQYF

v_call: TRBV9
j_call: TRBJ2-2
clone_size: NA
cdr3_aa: CASSVRATGELFF

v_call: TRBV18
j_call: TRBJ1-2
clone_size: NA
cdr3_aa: CASSPLISYSPLGGYTF

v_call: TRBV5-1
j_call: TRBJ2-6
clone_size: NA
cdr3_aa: CASSFKTGVLAGANVLTF

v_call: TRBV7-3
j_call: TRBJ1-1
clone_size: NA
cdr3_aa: CASRLGPGTEAFF

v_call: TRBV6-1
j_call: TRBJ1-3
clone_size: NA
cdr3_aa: CASSEERSRNSGNTIYF

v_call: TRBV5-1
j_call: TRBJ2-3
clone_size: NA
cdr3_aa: CASSPLTGGPDTQYF

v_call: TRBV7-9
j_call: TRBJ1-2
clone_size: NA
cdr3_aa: CASTRDGKDYGYTF

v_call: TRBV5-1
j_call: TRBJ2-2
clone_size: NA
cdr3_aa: CASSLMSVNTGELFF

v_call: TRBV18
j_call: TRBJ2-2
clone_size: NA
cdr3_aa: CASSPQLAGQTGELFF

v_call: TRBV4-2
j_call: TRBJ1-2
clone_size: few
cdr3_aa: CASSQDRLSGSNYGYTF

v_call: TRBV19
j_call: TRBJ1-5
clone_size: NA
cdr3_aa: CASSYGFEPQHF

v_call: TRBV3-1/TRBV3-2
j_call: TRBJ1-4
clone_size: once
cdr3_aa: CASRDRDSGEKLFF

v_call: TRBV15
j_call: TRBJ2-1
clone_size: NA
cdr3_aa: CATSRDGVGSYNEQFF

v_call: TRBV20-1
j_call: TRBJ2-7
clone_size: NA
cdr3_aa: CSASFPLAGSYEQYF

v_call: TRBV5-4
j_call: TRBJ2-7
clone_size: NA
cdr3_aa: CASSLSTASYEQYF

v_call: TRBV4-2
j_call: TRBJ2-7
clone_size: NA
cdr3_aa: CASSQNVGASPQQYF

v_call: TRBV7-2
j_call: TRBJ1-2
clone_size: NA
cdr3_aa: CASSLAVFYGYTF

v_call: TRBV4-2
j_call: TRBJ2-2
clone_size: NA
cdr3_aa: CASSQDRMAPGELFF

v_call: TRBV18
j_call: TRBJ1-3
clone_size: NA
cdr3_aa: CASSPLTGYGNTIYF

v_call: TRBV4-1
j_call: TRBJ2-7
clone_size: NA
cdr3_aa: CASSHLGPSYEQYF

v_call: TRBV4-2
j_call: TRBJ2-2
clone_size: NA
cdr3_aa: CASSPSGELFF

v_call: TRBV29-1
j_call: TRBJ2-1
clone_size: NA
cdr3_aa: CSVEDWGEGGSYNEQFF

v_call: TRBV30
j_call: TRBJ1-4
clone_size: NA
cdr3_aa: CAWSRGTAATNEKLFF

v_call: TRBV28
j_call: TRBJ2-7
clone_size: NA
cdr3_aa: CASSFAGRKIGEQYF